The rows below give T cell receptor beta chains drawn from one sample of a study of control samples from healthy donors and cancer patients. TCRdb's table, derived via immunoSEQ multiplex PCR, lists solely in-frame clones and lacks some. The sample consists of about 150,000 clones, about 93% of them appearing once. Sequencing used blood. These receptors were taken from a woman aged 30 to 39 in good health. CDR3s include the opening cysteine and the closing phenylalanine or tryptophan. The D gene is left open where the match is weak. Size is stated for part of the rows, as once, few or many counts, or as a class when the clone is expanded.

D gene | clone size | J gene | CDR3 length | V gene | CDR3 protein | CDR3 DNA
NA | NA | TRBJ1-5 | 11 | TRBV29-1 | CSVEVGPAQHF | TGCAGCGTTGAAGTAGGGCCAGCCCAGCATTTT
TRBD2 | NA | TRBJ2-1 | 15 | TRBV7-9 | CASRPGLGSYNEQFF | TGTGCCAGCAGACCGGGACTAGGGTCCTACAATGAGCAGTTCTTC
NA | NA | TRBJ2-7 | 13 | TRBV6-6 | CASRREGLDEQYF | TGTGCCAGCAGGCGAGAGGGCCTAGACGAGCAGTACTTC
TRBD2 | NA | TRBJ2-7 | 15 | TRBV19 | CASSGSGSPYYEQYF | TGTGCCAGTAGTGGAAGCGGGAGTCCCTACTACGAGCAGTACTTC
NA | NA | TRBJ2-3 | 13 | TRBV7-6 | CASSSGSTDTQYF | TGTGCCAGCAGCTCTGGGAGCACAGATACGCAGTATTTT
TRBD2 | once | TRBJ2-7 | 15 | TRBV9 | CASSVEPGGLAEQYF | TGTGCCAGCAGCGTAGAACCGGGGGGTCTTGCCGAGCAGTACTTC
NA | NA | TRBJ2-1 | 16 | TRBV27 | CASSFYGTRRMNEQFF | TGTGCCAGCAGCTTTTATGGGACCCGGAGGATGAATGAGCAGTTCTTC
NA | NA | TRBJ1-3 | 15 | TRBV19 | CASSISGASGNTIYF | TGTGCCAGTAGTATATCGGGTGCTTCTGGAAACACCATATATTTT
NA | once | TRBJ2-7 | 15 | TRBV6-2/TRBV6-3 | CASSYSNTSGYEQYF | TGTGCCAGCAGTTACTCGAATACTAGTGGCTACGAGCAGTACTTC
NA | NA | TRBJ1-2 | 17 | TRBV11-2 | CASSSQRTSDFNYGYTF | TGTGCCAGCAGCTCCCAGCGGACAAGCGACTTTAACTATGGCTACACCTTC
NA | NA | TRBJ1-5 | 14 | TRBV24-1 | CATSDSGYNQPQHF | TGTGCCACCAGTGATTCGGGCTATAATCAGCCCCAGCATTTT
NA | NA | TRBJ1-1 | 14 | TRBV5-5 | CASLPQGLNTEAFF | TGTGCCAGTCTCCCTCAAGGCCTTAACACTGAAGCTTTCTTT
NA | NA | TRBJ2-7 | 13 | TRBV7-3 | CASSLTGGKEQYF | TGTGCCAGCAGCTTAACTGGCGGGAAGGAGCAGTACTTC
NA | NA | TRBJ1-1 | 14 | TRBV6-1 | CASSEVGGYTEAFF | TGTGCCAGCAGTGAAGTCGGGGGTTACACTGAAGCTTTCTTT
NA | NA | TRBJ1-2 | 16 | TRBV4-3 | CASSQDPRRGNYGYTF | TGCGCCAGCAGCCAAGACCCCCGAAGGGGTAACTATGGCTACACCTTC
NA | NA | TRBJ2-1 | 17 | TRBV28 | CASSLGLGRGYYNEQFF | TGTGCCAGCAGTTTGGGCCTGGGTAGGGGATACTACAATGAGCAGTTCTTC